This T cell receptor beta chain derives from a study of cytomegalovirus exposure and HLA in healthy donors. Study-wide background: An analysis done earlier identified more than 100 million unique TCR beta sequences from approximately 180 million T cells. General study findings and limits: HLA allele associations emerged for around 16,000 TCR beta sequences in a later analysis, at 0.05 false discovery rate. Later analysis associated a missense DCLRE1C variant with TCR beta V- and J-gene trimming.

The CDR3 consists of 14 residues. V was pared by 3 bases and J by 0 bases, with 6 bases between. Germline values: CDR1 LNHNV, CDR2 YYDKDF (reference sequence). PCR used 60 Vbeta primers and 13 Jbeta primers. TCRdb's table, derived via immunoSEQ multiplex PCR, lists solely in-frame clones and lacks some. Here the sample spans some 140,000 clones, over 60% being singletons. Concerning this clone itself: Its antigen remains unidentified.

V is TRBV15 and J is TRBJ2-1; tentatively, D is TRBD1 (5 bases). This TCR derives from a man younger than 45 in good health and CMV-seronegative. Sequencing input: PBMCs. CDR3 loop: CATSSGASYNEQFF. The CDR3 region has the DNA TGTGCCACCAGCAGTGGGGCCTCCTACAATGAGCAGTTCTTC.